Each of the 23 T cell receptor beta chains below was sequenced from the same sample in a study of cytomegalovirus exposure and HLA in healthy donors. It was with 60 Vbeta and 13 Jbeta primers that the PCR ran. Method: immunoSEQ multiplex PCR; TCRdb's copy keeps in-frame clones and lacks some. The data show roughly 180,000 clones, roughly 10% seen once. Sequencing input: PBMCs. The receptors were gathered from a woman aged 25-40 years in good health and CMV-seropositive.

J is TRBJ2-7 and V is TRBV6-1; the D is unclear. The CDR3 has 14 residues. Between the trimmed V and J ends, which lost 4 bases and 7 bases, there was a span of 17 bases. Germline V gives CDR1 MNHNS, CDR2 SASEGT. The CDR3: CASSGFRSPGEQYF. CDR3 sequence (DNA): TGTGCCAGCAGTGGTTTCCGGAGCCCCGGGGAGCAGTACTTC.

A few counts support this clone. The V and J genes are TRBV30 and TRBJ1-1; maybe TRBD1 (6 bases). The CDR3 spans 14 residues. V gave up 1 base and J gave up 5 bases, with 14 bases separating them. Per the germline V gene, CDR1 is GTSNPN and CDR2 is SVGIG (reference sequence). CDR3 DNA sequence: TGTGCCTGGAGTGAACAGGGAGGGAGGACTGAAGCTTTCTTT. It encodes CAWSEQGGRTEAFF.

The chain couples TRBV2 to TRBJ2-7; 10 positions match TRBD2. After removal of 6 bases from V and 2 bases from J, the junction contained 16 bases not matched to a gene. Germline assignment: CDR1 SNHLY and CDR2 FYNNEI. CDR3 length equals 18 residues. CDR3 sequence (DNA): TGTGCCAGCAGCGCCCCCCCTGGTAGCGGGAGGCTAACCTACGAGCAGTACTTC. It translates to CASSAPPGSGRLTYEQYF. Complete variable domain (other parts from reference TRBV2 and TRBJ2-7): EPEVTQTPSHQVTQMGQEVILRCVPISNHLYFYWYRQILGQKVEFLVSFYNNEISEKSEIFDDQFSVERPDGSNFTLKIRSTKLEDSAMYFCASSAPPGSGRLTYEQYFGPGTRLTVT.

The sample holds a few counts of this clone. This rearrangement joins TRBV7-9 to TRBJ1-5; 7 nucleotides match TRBD1. The CDR3 runs 13 residues. Trimming cost V 4 bases and J 5 bases; bases outside gene matches: 2. CDR1 and CDR2 from the germline V gene are SEHNR and FQNEAQ (reference sequence). The CDR3 spells CASSSTGDQPQHF. The CDR3 DNA is TGTGCCAGCAGCTCAACAGGGGATCAGCCCCAGCATTTT.

The CDR3 DNA reads TGTGCCAGCAGCTTGGACAGGGTCAAGAATGAGCAGTTCTTC. Its translation: CASSLDRVKNEQFF. The genes are TRBV5-8 and TRBJ2-1; TRBD1 might be the D (6 bases). Looked up from germline, CDR1 is SGHTS and CDR2 is YDEGEE. V shed 0 bases and J shed 7 bases, with 11 bases lying between them. The CDR3 totals 14 residues.

The chain links TRBV18 to TRBJ2-3; D possibly corresponds to TRBD2 (5 bases). The V gene lost 3 bases and the J gene lost 6 bases, with 13 bases spanning the gap. The length of the CDR3 is 14 residues. Germline values: CDR1 KGHSH, CDR2 LQKENI. Written as DNA, the CDR3 is TGTGCCAGCTCACCGACGGACTCGCTGGATACGCAGTATTTT. This encodes CASSPTDSLDTQYF.

The chain is built from TRBV10-3 and TRBJ2-7; TRBD2 agrees at 8 bases. CDR3 length equals 16 residues. Trimming at V came to 3 bases and at J to 2 bases, leaving 9 bases not matched to a gene. CDR1 ENHRY and CDR2 SYGVKD come from the germline V gene. The CDR3 spells CAISDFMSGGTYEQYF. Here the CDR3 DNA reads TGTGCCATCAGTGATTTTATGTCGGGGGGGACCTACGAGCAGTACTTC.

The rearrangement joins TRBV18 to TRBJ1-1; no reliable D call. V was trimmed by 3 bases and J by 4 bases, leaving 9 bases between them. The CDR3 has 13 residues. CDR1 is KGHSH, CDR2 LQKENI, per germline. The CDR3 region has the DNA TGTGCCAGCTCACCGGAGGCCCGCACTGAAGCTTTCTTT. It encodes CASSPEARTEAFF.

The genes are TRBV11-2 and TRBJ2-5, with 12 nucleotides matching TRBD2. Germline V gene data show CDR1 as SGHAT and CDR2 as FQNNGV. Trimming took 4 bases from V and 9 from J; bases not matched to a gene: 9. This CDR3 comprises 15 residues. CDR3 sequence: CASSSLAGGPEAQYF. The CDR3 region has the DNA TGTGCCAGCAGCTCACTAGCGGGAGGCCCCGAGGCCCAGTACTTC.

The CDR3 here is CASSDRAGTEAFF. CDR3 sequence (DNA): TGTGCCAGCAGTGACAGGGCTGGCACTGAAGCTTTCTTT. The V and J genes are TRBV2 and TRBJ1-1, with D tentatively TRBD1 (5 bases). CDR3 size: 13 residues. Between the trimmed V and J ends, which lost 3 bases and 4 bases, there was a span of 9 bases. Looked up from germline, CDR1 is SNHLY and CDR2 is FYNNEI.

This clone was recorded a few times. The chain has TRBV5-5 and TRBJ1-1; possibly TRBD1 for D (6 bases). Germline values: CDR1 SGHKS, CDR2 YYEKEE (reference sequence). Trimming pared 2 bases from V and 1 base from J, leaving 18 bases between. CDR3 length: 17 amino acids. The DNA of the CDR3 is TGTGCCAGCAGCTTAACAACAGGGAGTATGAAGAACACTGAAGCTTTCTTT. The encoded protein is CASSLTTGSMKNTEAFF.

The genes are TRBV19 and TRBJ2-7; TRBD1 is a possible D gene (6 bases). Trimming took 1 base from V and 3 from J, leaving 10 bases between them. The CDR3 extends over 14 amino acids. The germline V gene has CDR1 LNHDA and CDR2 SQIVND (reference sequence). The CDR3, as DNA: TGTGCCAGTAGTATAGGATCAGGGGACTACGAGCAGTACTTC. Its protein product is CASSIGSGDYEQYF.

This chain uses TRBV5-1 with TRBJ1-1, with 7 nucleotides matching TRBD1. Per germline, CDR1 SGHRS and CDR2 YFSETQ. The junction had 3 bases not matched to a gene; V was cut back by 1 base and J by 3 bases. This CDR3 has 14 amino acids. Written as DNA, the CDR3 is TGCGCCAGCAGCTTGACAGGGGTGGACACTGAAGCTTTCTTT. Translating gives CASSLTGVDTEAFF.

The sample holds a few counts of this clone. This chain joins TRBV4-1 and TRBJ2-7; TRBD2 matches at 7 bases. The CDR3 sequence is 15 residues long. After removal of 3 bases from V and 2 bases from J, the junction contained 7 bases not matched to a gene. Germline V gene data show CDR1 as MGHRA and CDR2 as YSYEKL. The CDR3, as DNA: TGCGCCAGCAGCCAGGGCCTAGCGGCCGCCTACGAGCAGTACTTC. This gives the protein CASSQGLAAAYEQYF.

This chain joins TRBV11-2 and TRBJ2-3, with 8 nucleotides matching TRBD2. The CDR3 runs to 14 residues. Germline CDR1 reads SGHAT; CDR2 reads FQNNGV. The DNA for the CDR3 is TGTGCTTGCCGGTCGGGAGGGGCCCCAGATACGCAGTATTTT. It specifies CACRSGGAPDTQYF. The variable domain in full, completed from reference TRBV11-2 and TRBJ2-3, reads EAGVAQSPRYKIIEKRQSVAFWCNPISGHATLYWYQQILGQGPKLLIQFQNNGVVDDSQLPKDRFSAERLKGVDSTLKIQPAKLEDSAVYLCACRSGGAPDTQYFGPGTRLTVL.

This clone turned up a few times. V and J are TRBV11-2 and TRBJ2-7, with D perhaps matching TRBD2 (5 bases). Trimming cost V 1 base and J 6 bases, with 16 bases left between them. Per the germline V gene, CDR1 is SGHAT and CDR2 is FQNNGV. This CDR3 is built from 15 residues. The CDR3 DNA reads as TGTGCCAGCAGCTTAGTAGGCGGGCTAAGGCGCGAGCAGTACTTC. Amino acids: CASSLVGGLRREQYF. Supplemented by reference TRBV11-2 and TRBJ2-7, the full variable domain reads EAGVAQSPRYKIIEKRQSVAFWCNPISGHATLYWYQQILGQGPKLLIQFQNNGVVDDSQLPKDRFSAERLKGVDSTLKIQPAKLEDSAVYLCASSLVGGLRREQYFGPGTRLTVT.

This clone was seen a handful of times. The CDR3 is CSVGQALNQPQHF. In DNA, the CDR3 is TGCAGCGTCGGACAGGCCCTCAATCAGCCCCAGCATTTT. The chain combines TRBV29-1 with TRBJ1-5; 7 nucleotides line up with TRBD1. Germline-derived CDR1 and CDR2 are SQVTM and ANQGSEA. Trimming removed 6 bases from V and 3 bases from J; junction bases left unmatched: 5. CDR3 length equals 13 residues.

The chain couples TRBV6-6 to TRBJ1-4; 7 nucleotides agree with TRBD1. Unmatched junction bases numbered 3, after V lost 6 bases and J lost 2 bases. Germline values: CDR1 MNHNY, CDR2 SVGAGI (reference sequence). This CDR3 comprises 14 residues. The chain's CDR3 is CASRTGPTNEKLFF. The CDR3 DNA sequence: TGTGCCAGCAGGACAGGGCCCACTAATGAAAAACTGTTTTTT.

In its sample, this clone was seen a few times. The rearrangement joins TRBV11-2 to TRBJ2-7, with 9 bases matching TRBD1. V was clipped by 6 bases and J by 3 bases; unmatched bases: 6. This CDR3 region has 14 residues. Per germline, CDR1 SGHAT and CDR2 FQNNGV. This CDR3 is CASRKTGGVYEQYF. DNA of the CDR3: TGTGCCAGCAGAAAGACAGGGGGTGTCTACGAGCAGTACTTC.

The V gene is TRBV6-6, the J gene TRBJ1-5; 8 bases match TRBD1. Germline V gene data show CDR1 as MNHNY and CDR2 as SVGAGI (reference sequence). J gave up 6 bases and V 2 bases, and 6 bases lay outside the gene matches. This CDR3 has 15 amino acids. CDR3 sequence reads: CASSYGQGFRQPQHF. CDR3 nucleotides: TGTGCCAGCAGTTACGGACAGGGTTTTCGTCAGCCCCAGCATTTT.

This clone turned up a few times. V gene TRBV7-8 combines with J gene TRBJ2-3; D is ambiguous. V was pared by 2 bases and J by 0 bases, with 6 bases between. This CDR3 region has 14 residues. The germline V gene has CDR1 SGHVS and CDR2 FQNEAQ. The CDR3 DNA sequence: TGTGCCAGCAGCTTAATGAGCAGCACAGATACGCAGTATTTT. It encodes CASSLMSSTDTQYF.

The chain's CDR3 is CASSPLLGREQYF. The CDR3 DNA reads TGTGCCAGCTCACCATTACTAGGGCGCGAGCAGTACTTC. V usage is TRBV18 and J usage is TRBJ2-7; D may be TRBD2 (5 bases). Germline assignment: CDR1 KGHSH and CDR2 LQKENI. V lost 2 bases and J 6 bases, leaving 11 bases between the germline ends. The CDR3 is made up of 13 amino acids.

The chain couples TRBV5-1 to TRBJ2-7; 7 bases match TRBD2. V shed 4 bases, J shed 6 bases, and the junction held 10 bases outside the gene matches. The CDR3 is made up of 14 amino acids. Germline assignment: CDR1 SGHRS and CDR2 YFSETQ. The CDR3 is CASSTGSGNAEQYF. The CDR3 DNA is TGCGCCAGCAGCACCGGGAGCGGGAACGCCGAGCAGTACTTC.